One and the same sample provided the 5 T cell receptor beta chains below, sequenced in a study of blood T cell repertoires in COVID-19. Libraries were prepared by immunoSEQ multiplex PCR; TCRdb keeps only in-frame clonotypes and omits some of them. The table records about 79,000 clones, 80% to 90% of them present only once. Material for sequencing was peripheral blood. The receptors originated from a man aged 50 to 60 with active COVID-19.

The chain carries TRBV9 and TRBJ2-2, with D perhaps matching TRBD1 (6 bases). The CDR3 extends over 15 amino acids. Looked up from germline, CDR1 is SGDLS and CDR2 is YYNGEE. Trimming removed 4 bases at V and 2 bases at J, with 12 bases between. CDR3 loop: CASSPGQTNTGELFF. The CDR3 DNA is TGTGCCAGCAGCCCCGGACAGACAAACACCGGGGAGCTGTTTTTT.

V gene TRBV7-8 combines with J gene TRBJ2-1; 11 positions agree with TRBD2. Per the germline V gene, CDR1 is SGHVS and CDR2 is FQNEAQ. With 1 base clipped from V and 6 bases from J, the junction kept 8 bases outside the gene matches. The CDR3 has 17 residues. The chain's CDR3 is CASSLGVSGRALNEQFF. DNA for the CDR3: TGTGCCAGCAGCTTAGGGGTTAGCGGGAGGGCCCTCAATGAGCAGTTCTTC.

CDR3 nucleotides: TGTGCCATCAGTGGAACAGGGGGAGGGACTAGCGGGAGGGCCCTCAATGAGCAGTTCTTC. It translates to CAISGTGGGTSGRALNEQFF. The chain employs TRBV10-3 and TRBJ2-1; TRBD2 agrees at 16 bases. Germline values: CDR1 ENHRY, CDR2 SYGVKD. V gave up 4 bases and J gave up 6 bases; unmatched junction bases: 15. The CDR3 covers 20 residues.

The V and J genes are TRBV11-2 and TRBJ1-5; TRBD1 is a possible D gene (6 bases). This CDR3 is 15 amino acids long. V was cut by 4 bases and J by 4 bases, with 14 bases left in between. Germline loops: CDR1 SGHAT, CDR2 FQNNGV. The DNA of the CDR3 is TGTGCCAGCAGCTCGTTGACAGGAAAAAATCAGCCCCAGCATTTT. This translates into CASSSLTGKNQPQHF. Using reference TRBV11-2 and TRBJ1-5 for the parts outside the CDR3, the full variable domain is EAGVAQSPRYKIIEKRQSVAFWCNPISGHATLYWYQQILGQGPKLLIQFQNNGVVDDSQLPKDRFSAERLKGVDSTLKIQPAKLEDSAVYLCASSSLTGKNQPQHFGDGTRLSIL.

The chain is built from TRBV5-1 and TRBJ2-4, with a tentative D call TRBD2 (7 bases). This CDR3 spans 15 amino acids. CDR1 and CDR2 from the germline V gene are SGHRS and YFSETQ. V gave up 0 bases and J gave up 5 bases, with 12 bases separating them. The CDR3 DNA reads TGCGCCAGCAGCTTGGGGCGGGGGCGAGAAAACATTCAGTACTTC. Its protein product is CASSLGRGRENIQYF.